Listed here are 24 T cell receptor beta chains from one sample, sequenced in a study of blood T cell repertoires in COVID-19. Clones were read by immunoSEQ multiplex PCR, and TCRdb kept only the in-frame ones, dropping some. The sample carries some 200,000 clones, around nine tenths recorded once. The source material was peripheral blood. The receptors originated from a man aged 45-60 years with acute or convalescent COVID-19.

This rearrangement joins TRBV7-2 to TRBJ2-1, with 7 bases that match TRBD1. Germline trimming cut 3 bases from V and 4 bases from J; bases unmatched to any gene: 3. The CDR3 is made up of 14 amino acids. CDR1 and CDR2 from the germline V gene are SGHTA and FQGNSA. The CDR3 loop is CASSFMTGYNEQFF. CDR3 in DNA: TGTGCCAGCAGCTTTATGACAGGGTACAATGAGCAGTTCTTC.

This chain links TRBV10-1 with TRBJ2-3; D remains ambiguous. The CDR3 contains 13 residues. The ends were cut back, 8 bases at V and 8 bases at J, with 17 bases in the middle. Germline V gives CDR1 WNHNN, CDR2 SYGVQD (reference sequence). The CDR3 spells CASSLRIAGTQYF. The CDR3 DNA is TGCGCCAGCTCACTACGGATAGCTGGTACGCAGTATTTT.

The rearrangement joins TRBV10-3 to TRBJ1-6; no definite D call. V dropped 6 bases and J dropped 7 bases, with 10 bases sitting between them. This CDR3 is 13 amino acids long. In germline, CDR1 is ENHRY, CDR2 SYGVKD. Here the CDR3 reads CAIRREENSPLHF. The CDR3 DNA reads TGTGCCATCAGACGCGAGGAGAATTCACCCCTCCACTTT.

This sequence joins TRBV10-3 and TRBJ2-3; no firm D call. The CDR3 loop spans 14 amino acids. Germline V lookup: CDR1 ENHRY, CDR2 SYGVKD. V lost 7 bases, J lost 4 bases, and 15 bases lay in between. The CDR3 loop reads CAITLREFSDTQYF. CDR3 nucleotide sequence: TGTGCCATCACCCTCCGCGAGTTTTCAGATACGCAGTATTTT.

To note about this clone: Other DNA sequences in the same sample also yield this CDR3. The chain is built from TRBV20-1 and TRBJ2-7; possible D gene TRBD1, 5 bases. This CDR3 contains 11 residues. Trimming took 3 bases from V and 5 from J, leaving 8 bases between them. The germline CDR1 and CDR2 sequences are DFQATT and SNEGSKA (reference sequence). Here the CDR3 DNA reads TGCAGTGCTAGTTCAGGGCACGAGCAGTACGTC. Residues: CSASSGHEQYV.

The chain recombines TRBV4-3 with TRBJ1-4; 7 nucleotides match TRBD1. The J segment lost 0 bases and the V segment lost 0 bases, leaving 10 bases of the junction unmatched. CDR3 length: 19 residues. Germline assignment: CDR1 LGHNA and CDR2 YSLEER. The CDR3 DNA is TGCGCCAGCAGCCAAGACCGCGGGACAGAACTTGCAACTAATGAAAAACTGTTTTTT. Translated: CASSQDRGTELATNEKLFF.

V gene TRBV11-2 combines with J gene TRBJ2-5; 7 bases fit TRBD2. There are 13 residues in the CDR3. J lost 6 bases, V lost 4 bases, and 5 bases had no gene match. Per the germline V gene, CDR1 is SGHAT and CDR2 is FQNNGV. CDR3: CASSSGGSKTQYF. The CDR3 coding sequence is TGTGCCAGCAGCTCGGGGGGATCAAAGACCCAGTACTTC.

V is TRBV15 and J is TRBJ1-4; D gene ambiguous. The CDR3 covers 16 residues. Germline values: CDR1 LNHNV, CDR2 YYDKDF (reference sequence). Trimming stripped 4 bases from V and 3 bases from J, with 15 bases between. The CDR3 is CATSIRLGPSNEKLFF. CDR3 nucleotide sequence: TGTGCCACCAGCATTCGGCTTGGGCCGTCTAATGAAAAACTGTTTTTT.

The chain has TRBV28 and TRBJ1-5; D is possibly TRBD1 (6 bases). Germline V gene data show CDR1 as MDHEN and CDR2 as SYDVKM. Trimming left V 6 bases short and J 7 bases short, with 16 bases between. The CDR3 is 14 residues long. CDR3 amino acids: CASRPYRVWQPQHF. The CDR3 DNA follows: TGTGCCAGCAGACCCTACAGGGTGTGGCAGCCCCAGCATTTT.

The rearrangement joins TRBV20-1 to TRBJ1-2; TRBD1 matches 10 bases. Germline V CDR1 and CDR2: DFQATT, SNEGSKA (reference sequence). The CDR3 is 14 residues long. The trim removed 3 bases at V and 3 bases at J, leaving 4 bases unmatched. The CDR3 nucleotides read TGCAGTGCTAGTCCCGGGACAGGGGACTATGGCTACACCTTC. Its protein product is CSASPGTGDYGYTF.

The rearrangement uses TRBV12-3 or TRBV12-4 and TRBJ2-1; D not resolved. V shed 8 bases and J shed 7 bases, with 9 bases lying between them. CDR3 size: 11 residues. This chain's CDR3 is CASAYRNEQFF. The CDR3 nucleotides read TGTGCCAGCGCATACCGGAATGAGCAGTTCTTC.

The gene calls are TRBV9 and TRBJ2-2; no firm D call. The V end lost 7 bases, the J end lost 4 bases, and 11 bases lay between the germline ends. Per the germline V gene, CDR1 is SGDLS and CDR2 is YYNGEE. This CDR3 spans 13 amino acids. Here the CDR3 DNA reads TGTGCCAGCGGAAACAGTGGCACCGGGGAGCTGTTTTTT. Encoded protein: CASGNSGTGELFF.

This chain uses TRBV11-3 with TRBJ2-5; D is ambiguous. CDR3 size: 13 residues. V lost 5 bases and J lost 5, with 12 bases in between. Germline V lookup: CDR1 SGHNT, CDR2 YENEEA. The CDR3 nucleotides read TGTGCCAGCAGCGTCAACTCCTTCGAGACCCAGTACTTC. Translated: CASSVNSFETQYF.

CDR3 bases: TGTGCCAGCTCCCGAGGACAGGGGGACGAAAAACTGTTTTTT. It translates to CASSRGQGDEKLFF. V is TRBV18 and J is TRBJ1-4, with 10 bases aligning to TRBD1. V lost 6 bases to trimming and J lost 8 bases; unmatched junction nucleotides: 6. From germline, CDR1 is KGHSH and CDR2 LQKENI. The CDR3 contains 14 residues.

CDR3 DNA sequence: TGTGCCTGGAGTGCGGGGGGGGCGTCAAATGAGCAGTTCTTC. It encodes CAWSAGGASNEQFF. This chain links TRBV30 with TRBJ2-1; 8 bases are a match to TRBD2. V lost 1 base and J lost 7; bases outside the gene matches: 6. The germline gives CDR1 GTSNPN, CDR2 SVGIG (reference sequence). The CDR3 runs to 14 residues.

The CDR3 is CASESRPGYEQYV. The CDR3 nucleotides are TGTGCCAGCGAATCCCGGCCGGGCTACGAGCAGTACGTC. The chain couples TRBV6-5 to TRBJ2-7; no firm D call. Germline CDR1 is MNHEY and CDR2 is SVGAGI. This CDR3 is 13 amino acids long. Trimming pared 8 bases from V and 3 bases from J, leaving 14 bases between.

V is TRBV14 and J is TRBJ2-1; TRBD2 matches at 8 bases. CDR1 is SGHDN, CDR2 FVKESK, per germline. This CDR3 is built from 17 residues. Trimming at V came to 0 bases and at J to 4 bases, leaving 8 bases not matched to a gene. The CDR3 nucleotides are TGTGCCAGCAGCCAAGAGCGACTAGCGAAAGGGTACAATGAGCAGTTCTTC. Translating gives CASSQERLAKGYNEQFF.

The CDR3 DNA is TGCAGCGTTGCATTGACGGGAGGGCTCGAAGATACGCAGTATTTT. Its protein product is CSVALTGGLEDTQYF. The chain employs TRBV29-1 and TRBJ2-3, with 8 bases aligning to TRBD2. CDR1 SQVTM and CDR2 ANQGSEA come from the germline V gene. This CDR3 comprises 15 residues. Trimming removed 4 bases from V and 5 bases from J; junction bases left unmatched: 11.

The chain links TRBV19 to TRBJ2-3; TRBD2 matches at 8 bases. With 5 bases clipped from V and 1 base from J, the junction kept 2 bases outside the gene matches. Germline V lookup: CDR1 LNHDA, CDR2 SQIVND (reference sequence). There are 14 residues in the CDR3. The CDR3 nucleotides read TGTGCCAGTAGTGTGGGACTAGGCACAGATACGCAGTATTTT. This translates into CASSVGLGTDTQYF.

The chain combines TRBV4-2 with TRBJ2-3; 11 bases agree with TRBD2. The CDR3 consists of 17 residues. Trimming took 4 bases from V and 2 from J; bases not matched to a gene: 8. Germline V gene lookup returns CDR1 LGHNA and CDR2 YNFKEQ. The CDR3 DNA sequence: TGTGCCAGCAGCCGCCAGACTAGCGGGGAAAACACAGATACGCAGTATTTT. Its translation: CASSRQTSGENTDTQYF.

The chain joins TRBV11-2 to TRBJ1-3, with 8 bases identical to TRBD1. The CDR3 loop spans 17 amino acids. V shed 5 bases and J 4 bases; nucleotides not matched to a gene: 13. Germline CDR1 is SGHAT and CDR2 is FQNNGV. The CDR3: CASSHVSGQGFGNTIYF. CDR3 bases: TGTGCCAGCAGCCATGTTTCCGGACAGGGCTTCGGAAACACCATATATTTT.

The gene calls are TRBV30 and TRBJ2-7; D gene unclear. V was cut by 4 bases and J by 5 bases, with 15 bases left in between. This CDR3 spans 13 amino acids. Germline V gene sequence: CDR1 GTSNPN, CDR2 SVGIG (reference sequence). For the CDR3, the DNA is TGTGCCTGGAATCCCCCGGCGGTAGACGAGCAGTACTTC. Its protein is CAWNPPAVDEQYF.

In nucleotides, the CDR3 is TGTGCCTGGAGTGAACTAGGGTCTTTGGTCGATGAGCAGTTCTTC. Amino acid sequence: CAWSELGSLVDEQFF. The chain combines TRBV30 with TRBJ2-1; possibly TRBD2 for D (5 bases). CDR1 and CDR2 from the germline V gene are GTSNPN and SVGIG (reference sequence). The CDR3 runs to 15 residues. V shed 1 base and J shed 8 bases, with 18 bases lying between them.

In its sample, this clone was seen once. The chain uses TRBV7-2 and TRBJ1-5; D is unclear. With 2 bases removed from V and 6 bases from J, the gap between germline ends came to 14 bases. The CDR3 covers 15 residues. Germline values: CDR1 SGHTA, CDR2 FQGNSA. The CDR3 here is CASSLFPGGSQPQHF. The CDR3 DNA is TGTGCCAGCAGCTTATTTCCCGGAGGAAGTCAGCCCCAGCATTTT.